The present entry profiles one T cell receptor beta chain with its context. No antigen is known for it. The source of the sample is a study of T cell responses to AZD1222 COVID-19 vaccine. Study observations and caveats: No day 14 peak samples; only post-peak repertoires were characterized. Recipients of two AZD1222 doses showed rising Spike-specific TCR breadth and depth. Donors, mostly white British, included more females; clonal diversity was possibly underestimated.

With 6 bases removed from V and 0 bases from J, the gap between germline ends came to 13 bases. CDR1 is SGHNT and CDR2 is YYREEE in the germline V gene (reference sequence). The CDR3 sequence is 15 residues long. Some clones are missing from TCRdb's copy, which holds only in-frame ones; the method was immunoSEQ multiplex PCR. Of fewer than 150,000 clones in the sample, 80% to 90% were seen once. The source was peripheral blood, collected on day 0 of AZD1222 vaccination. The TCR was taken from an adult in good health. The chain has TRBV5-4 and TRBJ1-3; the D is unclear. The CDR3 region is CASNNNPGSGNTIYF. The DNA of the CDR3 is TGTGCCAGCAACAACAACCCGGGCTCTGGAAACACCATATATTTT.